This entry features one TCR beta chain sequence. No antigen is known for it. This sample was taken from a study of T cell responses to AZD1222 COVID-19 vaccine. Overall study results and limits: A reported finding is that nearly half of spike-specific TCRs target unmutated variant regions. Donors were largely white British and mainly female; clonal diversity was possibly underestimated. Rises in breadth and depth of Spike-specific TCRs came after two AZD1222 doses.

The CDR3 is 13 residues long. CDR1 is LGHDT and CDR2 is YNNKEL in the germline V gene (reference sequence). The J segment lost 6 bases and the V segment lost 1 base, leaving 2 bases of the junction unmatched. Here immunoSEQ multiplex PCR was the method, and the copy in TCRdb shows in-frame clones only, minus some. The table has more than 70,000 clones, approximately 90% seen once. This specimen consisted of peripheral blood, obtained 28 days after the second AZD1222 dose. The chain joins TRBV3-1 (or the pseudogene TRBV3-2) to TRBJ1-2, with 7 bases that match TRBD1. The source is an adult who received the AZD1222 COVID-19 vaccine. In DNA, the CDR3 is TGTGCCAGCAGCCAAGGACAGGGTAATGGCTACACCTTC. It codes for CASSQGQGNGYTF.